This T cell receptor (beta chain) comes out of a study of T-cell memory formation after mild COVID-19 (dated by TCRdb to 2020 to 2022). Background on the whole study: Most TCR sequence clusters were specific to one of the two donors. In a couple of donors, T-cell clones that expanded and contracted after mild COVID-19 were tracked by sequencing TCRalpha and TCRbeta repertoires over time. The cohort was made up of two young adult volunteers, one female and one male, who were previously healthy. Overall results and qualifications from the work: Whether the second-wave clones peaking on day 37 were SARS-CoV-2 specific was not confirmed. Contracting CD4+ clones turned up mainly in the CM and EM memory subsets, whereas EMRA was where CD8+ clones were enriched. Some responding clones were detected in pre-infection memory, which suggested that pre-existing cross-reactive memory T cells had joined the SARS-CoV-2 response. Only a couple of mild cases were covered in the study, and larger cohorts including severe cases with pre-infection samples were considered necessary. Clones contracting from day 15 to 85 had balanced CD4/CD8 phenotypes, while a second wave expanding from day 15 to 37 was biased towards CD4+.

PBMCs were isolated by Ficoll-Paque density gradient centrifugation. A distance of 10 bases separates the germline ends of V and J, which lose 3 bases and 4 bases respectively. As encoded in the germline V gene, CDR1 is ENHRY while CDR2 is SYGVKD. Including the terminal cysteine and phenylalanine, the CDR3 comprises 13 residues. Only CDR3 DNA is held: 39 bases, read in frame from base 1. Instrument used: Illumina NovaSeq 6000. cDNA libraries for TCRalpha and TCRbeta were prepared by 5'RACE using constant-segment primers, with sample barcodes and unique molecular identifiers added. Trizol reagent was used to extract RNA from every sample. Libraries were amplified in two PCR steps, with a second sample barcode and Illumina TruSeq adapters added in the second step. Libraries were sequenced on an Illumina NovaSeq with 2 x 150 bp paired-end reads. The authors' pipeline ran thus. The reads were demultiplexed and collapsed into UMI-guided consensus sequences using migec v1.2.7. Using mixcr v2.1.11, the UMI consensuses were aligned to TRA and TRB V and J templates and assembled into clonotypes. A clonotype was counted as expanded or contracted only if both edgeR and NoisET called the change significant, with noise models trained on biological replicates. For edgeR calls, the cutoffs were a false discovery rate-adjusted p below 0.01 and a log2 fold-change threshold of 1. As an exploratory analysis of dynamics, max-normalized trajectories of the 1000 most abundant clonotypes were examined with PCA combined with hierarchical clustering. Separately sequenced CD4+ and CD8+ repertoires were used to assign the CD4 or CD8 phenotype of responding clones. TCRdb cleaned the public reads at Q25 with fastp, built clones with MiXCR and kept in-frame beta chains. All rows with the same CDR3 protein become a single entry with the most common DNA and genes. None of the V and J calls come from the authors' own analysis; TCRdb made them. The sample includes 300,000 to 400,000 distinct CDR3 sequences, with about 21% observed a single time. About 12% of the sample is held by the ten biggest clonotypes.

Of note for this clonotype: Its antigen is still unknown. Per-base quality was not reported, and no clone a single base away is much larger than it.

The chain uses TRBV10-3 and TRBJ2-7, with no confidently assigned D gene. The sample was PBMCs or a T cell subset sorted from them (not recorded which). The source of this sequence is an adult woman who had mild COVID-19 (a few samples of this study predate the infection). The sample titles of this study are shuffled in the database, so cell type and time point are left out; the donor was told from shared clones. The CDR3 region: CAISDNLVYEQYF. The bases read TGTGCCATCAGTGATAACTTAGTGTACGAGCAGTACTTC.